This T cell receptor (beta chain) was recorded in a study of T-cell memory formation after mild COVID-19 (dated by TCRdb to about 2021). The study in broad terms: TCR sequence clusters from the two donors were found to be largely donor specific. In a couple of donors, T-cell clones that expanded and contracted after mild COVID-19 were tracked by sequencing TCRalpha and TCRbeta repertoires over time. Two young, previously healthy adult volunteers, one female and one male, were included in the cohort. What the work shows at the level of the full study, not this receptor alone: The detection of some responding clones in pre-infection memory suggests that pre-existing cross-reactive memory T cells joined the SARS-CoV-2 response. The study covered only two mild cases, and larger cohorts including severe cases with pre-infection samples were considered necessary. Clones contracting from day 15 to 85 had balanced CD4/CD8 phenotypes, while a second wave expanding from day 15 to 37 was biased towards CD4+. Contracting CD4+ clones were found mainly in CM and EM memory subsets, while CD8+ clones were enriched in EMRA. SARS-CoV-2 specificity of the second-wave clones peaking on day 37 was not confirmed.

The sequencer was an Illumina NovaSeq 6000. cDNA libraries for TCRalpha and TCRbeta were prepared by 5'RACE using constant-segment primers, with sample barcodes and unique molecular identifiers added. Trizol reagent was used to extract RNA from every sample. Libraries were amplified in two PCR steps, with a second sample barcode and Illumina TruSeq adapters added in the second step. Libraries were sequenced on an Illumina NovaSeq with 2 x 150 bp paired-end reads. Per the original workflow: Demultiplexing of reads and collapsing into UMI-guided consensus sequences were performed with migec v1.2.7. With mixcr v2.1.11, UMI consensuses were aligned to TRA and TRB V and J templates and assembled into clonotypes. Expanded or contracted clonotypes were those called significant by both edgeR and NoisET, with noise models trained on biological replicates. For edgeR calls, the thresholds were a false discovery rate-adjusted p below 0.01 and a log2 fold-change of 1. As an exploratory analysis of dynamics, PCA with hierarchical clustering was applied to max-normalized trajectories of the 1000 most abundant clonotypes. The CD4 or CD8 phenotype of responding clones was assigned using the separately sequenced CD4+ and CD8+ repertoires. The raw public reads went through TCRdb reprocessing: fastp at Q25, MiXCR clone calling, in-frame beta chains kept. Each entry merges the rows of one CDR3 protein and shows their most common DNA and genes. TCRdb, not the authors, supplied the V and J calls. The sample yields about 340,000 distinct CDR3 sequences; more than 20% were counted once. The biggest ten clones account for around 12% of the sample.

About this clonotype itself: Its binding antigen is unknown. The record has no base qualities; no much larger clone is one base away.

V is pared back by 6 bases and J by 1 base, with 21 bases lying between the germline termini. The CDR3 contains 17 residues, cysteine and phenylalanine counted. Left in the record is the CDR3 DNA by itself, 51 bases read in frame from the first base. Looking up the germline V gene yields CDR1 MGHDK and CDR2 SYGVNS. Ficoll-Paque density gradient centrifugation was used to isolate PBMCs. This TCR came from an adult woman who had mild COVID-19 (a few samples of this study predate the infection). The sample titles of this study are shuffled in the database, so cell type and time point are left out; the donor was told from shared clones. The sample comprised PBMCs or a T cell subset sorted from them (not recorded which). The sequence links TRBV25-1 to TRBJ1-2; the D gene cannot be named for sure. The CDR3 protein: CASSGLPPGPYNYGYTF. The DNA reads TGTGCCAGCAGCGGACTGCCTCCCGGTCCTTATAACTATGGCTACACCTTC.